This TCR beta chain was recovered during a study of somatic mutations in cytotoxic T cells in rheumatoid arthritis. Study-level information: Flow sorting of some V beta antibody-stained T cells reached nearly 100% purity, with V beta1+ cells also TCRB-sequenced.

Isolation of the CD4+ and CD8+ populations was accomplished via positive magnetic bead selection, with purity assessed by flow cytometry. Concerning this clone itself: The antigen remains unidentified.

Repertoires were generated with immunoSEQ multiplex PCR, while TCRdb's copy carries only in-frame clones and drops some. The sample lists 6,300 or so clones, around 77% occurring once. Points from the study as a whole: The largest CD8+ clone made up over 20% of CD8+ cells in about an eighth of the 65 patients.

From germline, CDR1 is SGDLS and CDR2 YYNGEE. V was cut by 0 bases and J by 10 bases, with 8 bases left in between. The CDR3 length is 12 residues. The material was CD8+ T cells sorted from blood, obtained at a follow-up visit. The sequence derives from a woman aged 70-85 years with rheumatoid arthritis. V usage is TRBV9 and J usage is TRBJ2-1, with D perhaps given as TRBD1 or TRBD2 (5 bases each). As DNA, the CDR3 is TGTGCCAGCAGCGTAGGTGGGGGAGAGCAGTTCTTC. Residues: CASSVGGGEQFF.